This passage covers 11 T cell receptor beta chains from one sample sequenced in a study of identical twins. TCRdb used MiXCR to reprocess the 5' RACE reads, holding one entry per CDR3 protein. The profile shows some 730,000 distinct CDR3 sequences, 18% of them singletons. The sample also formed part of further work on T cells expressing NK-cell markers.

The specimen sequenced was PBMCs. Receptors originate from a woman between 18 and 30 years old in good health.

This clonotype was recorded many times. This chain connects TRBV12-3 or TRBV12-4 to TRBJ1-1, with a weak D call TRBD1 (5 bases). V lost 5 bases and J lost 0, with 10 bases in between. CDR3 length: 14 residues. CDR3 sequence: CASSPRQLNTEAFF. CDR3 in DNA: TGTGCCAGCAGTCCCAGACAGTTGAACACTGAAGCTTTCTTT.

This CDR3 is CASTPGTGIGTQYF. Written as DNA, the CDR3 is TGTGCCAGCACCCCAGGCACAGGGATTGGGACCCAGTACTTC. The chain carries TRBV6-1 and TRBJ2-5; a weak D match, TRBD1 (6 bases). The ends were cut back, 7 bases at V and 7 bases at J, with 19 bases in the middle. CDR1 is MNHNS, CDR2 SASEGT, per germline. The CDR3 runs to 14 residues.

This clonotype was observed a handful of times. The rearrangement uses TRBV24-1 and TRBJ2-1; D uncertain. Germline V gene sequence: CDR1 KGHDR, CDR2 SFDVKD. V was trimmed by 6 bases and J by 10 bases, leaving 27 bases between them. The length of the CDR3 is 17 residues. The CDR3 region is CATSTGPGLKWIDEQFF. The CDR3 DNA reads TGTGCCACCAGTACGGGTCCGGGCCTAAAATGGATTGACGAGCAGTTCTTC.

This clonotype was observed a handful of times. V and J are TRBV7-9 and TRBJ1-4; maybe TRBD1 (5 bases). CDR1 SEHNR and CDR2 FQNEAQ come from the germline V gene (reference sequence). The length of the CDR3 is 11 residues. The V gene lost 11 bases and the J gene lost 3 bases, with 7 bases spanning the gap. The CDR3 sequence: CAGGANEKLFF. CDR3 DNA: TGTGCCGGAGGGGCTAATGAAAAACTGTTTTTT.

The rearrangement joins TRBV4-3 to TRBJ2-7; maybe TRBD2 (6 bases). Trimming took 2 bases from V and 4 from J, leaving 15 bases between them. CDR1 is LGHNA and CDR2 is YSLEER in the germline V gene. There are 15 residues in the CDR3. The CDR3 region is CASSQIADPSYEQYF. The CDR3 region has the DNA TGCGCCAGCAGCCAAATAGCGGATCCGAGTTACGAGCAGTACTTC.

This clonotype turned up a few times. This CDR3 reads CASNTRGVSYGYTF. The CDR3, as DNA: TGTGCCAGCAATACTAGGGGGGTTTCCTATGGCTACACCTTC. This rearrangement joins TRBV6-1 to TRBJ1-2; a weak D match, TRBD1 (6 bases). The germline V gene has CDR1 MNHNS and CDR2 SASEGT. Trimming took 7 bases from V and 4 from J, leaving 16 bases between them. This CDR3 has 14 residues.

This clonotype was seen more than once but under ten times. The V gene is TRBV6-2 or TRBV6-3, the J gene TRBJ2-5; the D gene could be TRBD1 or TRBD2 (5 bases each). This CDR3 contains 14 residues. Trimming shortened V by 2 bases and J by 5 bases, and 12 bases separated the two germline ends. Germline V lookup: CDR1 MNHEY, CDR2 SVGEGT. The CDR3 sequence: CASSYLSRGETQYF. CDR3 DNA sequence: TGTGCCAGCAGTTACCTCTCGAGGGGTGAGACCCAGTACTTC.

This chain links TRBV3-1 with TRBJ1-2; a weak D match, TRBD1 (6 bases). The CDR3 length is 16 residues. Germline V gene sequence: CDR1 LGHDT, CDR2 YNNKEL (reference sequence). The germline V and J ends were trimmed by 2 bases and 8 bases, with 21 bases remaining between them. The CDR3 coding sequence is TGTGCCAGCAGCCAATTGGGGGCTAAATTTGAGGAGGGCTACACCTTC. This sequence encodes CASSQLGAKFEEGYTF.

This clonotype was counted between two and nine times. The CDR3 coding sequence is TGTGCCAGCAGTTCCGCCCCGACTAGCGGGAGGAAGAATACGCAGTATTTT. This encodes CASSSAPTSGRKNTQYF. The chain employs TRBV27 and TRBJ2-3, with TRBD2 matching over 13 bases. After removal of 4 bases from V and 7 bases from J, the junction contained 11 bases not matched to a gene. The CDR3 runs 17 residues. Germline CDR1 and CDR2: MNHEY and SMNVEV (reference sequence).

This clonotype was observed a few times. The V gene is TRBV5-1, the J gene TRBJ2-5; 8 bases agree with TRBD1. V lost 3 bases and J lost 1; bases outside the gene matches: 2. This CDR3 spans 14 amino acids. Germline V gene data show CDR1 as SGHRS and CDR2 as YFSETQ. The DNA of the CDR3 is TGCGCCAGCAGCTGGGGACAGGTCCAAGAGACCCAGTACTTC. Protein: CASSWGQVQETQYF.

CDR3 region: CASSLGWYTEAFF. The CDR3 nucleotides read TGTGCCAGCAGTCTGGGGTGGTACACTGAAGCTTTCTTT. The V call is TRBV5-6, the J call TRBJ1-1, with D hard to call. The CDR3 length is 13 residues. In germline, CDR1 is SGHDT, CDR2 YYEEEE. V was pared by 5 bases and J by 3 bases, with 11 bases between.